This is a list of T cell receptor beta chains from one sample in a study of T-cell reconstitution after alpha-beta-depleted transplantation in children. Via MiXCR, TCRdb re-called the PCR reads, giving one row per CDR3 protein. The sample shows fewer than 550,000 distinct CDR3 sequences, roughly 10% of them seen only once. This specimen was PBMCs, taken before TCRalphabeta/CD19-depleted stem cell transplant. These receptors all stem from a child aged 2 to 9 with inherited bone marrow failure, due to receive a stem cell transplant. Both conserved end residues are part of each CDR3. D genes are given only for firm matches. For some rows the clone size is stated as once, few or many, or as a class when expanded; others skip it.

clone_size	d_call	j_call	v_call	cdr3_nt	cdr3_aa
many	TRBD1	TRBJ1-2	TRBV4-3	TGCGCCAGCAGCCGGGACAGGATGTATGGCTACACCTTC	CASSRDRMYGYTF
.	TRBD2	TRBJ2-1	TRBV7-9	TGTGCCAGCAGAAAATTAGCGGGGTTCTACAATGAGCAGTTCTTC	CASRKLAGFYNEQFF
many	.	TRBJ1-5	TRBV12-3/TRBV12-4	TGTGCCAGCAGCCTCTACGGAAACGCTCAGCCCCAGCATTTT	CASSLYGNAQPQHF
many	TRBD2	TRBJ2-3	TRBV27	TGTGCCAGCAGTTATACTAGCGGAGATAGCACAGATACGCAGTATTTT	CASSYTSGDSTDTQYF
few	.	TRBJ2-6	TRBV19	TGTGCCAGTAGTATCTCGGGACCGAGCTCTGGGGCCAACGTCCTGACTTTC	CASSISGPSSGANVLTF
few	.	TRBJ1-4	TRBV23-1	TGCGCCAGCACACGTTACAGGTTCCCAAATGAAAAACTGTTTTTT	CASTRYRFPNEKLFF
many	.	TRBJ2-1	TRBV28	TGTGCCAGCAGTTTATTTGTGGGGGACAATGAGCAGTTCTTC	CASSLFVGDNEQFF
.	.	TRBJ2-1	TRBV18	TGTGCCAGCTCACCCCCGTCAGCGGACAATGAGCAGTTCTTC	CASSPPSADNEQFF
many	.	TRBJ2-7	TRBV4-1	TGCGCCAGCAGCCAAGGATCGGGACACCTCTACGAGCAGTACTTC	CASSQGSGHLYEQYF
many	.	TRBJ2-3	TRBV27	TGTGCCAGCAGTTTATTTAACACAGATACGCAGTATTTT	CASSLFNTDTQYF
.	TRBD2	TRBJ2-2	TRBV11-2	TGTGCCAGCAGCCCACCGGGACTAGCGGGAGATATGCTGTTTTTT	CASSPPGLAGDMLFF
many	.	TRBJ2-2	TRBV29-1	TGCAGCGTTGATGGCACAGGGTCCGGGGAGCTGTTTTTT	CSVDGTGSGELFF
.	TRBD2	TRBJ2-2	TRBV14	TGTGCCAGCAGCCAAGATTGCGGACTGGGACTAGCGGGAGCGGGAGGGTACACCGGGGAGCTGTTTTTT	CASSQDCGLGLAGAGGYTGELFF
many	TRBD1	TRBJ1-1	TRBV7-6	TGTGCCAGCAGCTTCGGGGGGGACAGGGTCTCTGAAGCTTTCTTT	CASSFGGDRVSEAFF
.	TRBD2	TRBJ2-3	TRBV20-1	TGCAGTGCTACGACAGGACTAGCGGGAGTTATGCCCTTATCAGATACGCAGTATTTT	CSATTGLAGVMPLSDTQYF
.	TRBD1	TRBJ2-1	TRBV29-1	TGCAGCGTTGTAGGGACAGGGGAGCAGTTCTTC	CSVVGTGEQFF
many	.	TRBJ2-1	TRBV21-1	TGTGGCCCAGCTCCGGGCGGCTGGGATGAGCAGTTCTTC	CGPAPGGWDEQFF
few	TRBD2	TRBJ2-1	TRBV18	TGTGCCAGCTCGGTGAGCGGGAGTGAGCAGTTCTTC	CASSVSGSEQFF
many	.	TRBJ2-3	TRBV4-3	TGCGCCAGCAGCCAAGTAGGGGGAGGGCCCACAGATACGCAGTATTTT	CASSQVGGGPTDTQYF
many	TRBD2	TRBJ2-7	TRBV20-1	TGCAGTGCTAGAGCGTTGAGCGGGAGATCGCGCGTCGACGAGCAGTACTTC	CSARALSGRSRVDEQYF
.	TRBD1	TRBJ2-2	TRBV9	TGTGCCAGCAGCCAAAACAGGGGAAGGAACACCGGGGAGCTGTTTTTT	CASSQNRGRNTGELFF
many	.	TRBJ2-7	TRBV12-3/TRBV12-4	TGTGCCAGCAGCAAGCGGACACTCGGGGGAGGCGAGCAGTACTTC	CASSKRTLGGGEQYF
.	.	TRBJ2-7	TRBV20-1	TGCAGTGCTAGAGATAGACGAGCCTACGAGCAGTACTTC	CSARDRRAYEQYF
many	.	TRBJ1-2	TRBV5-1	TGCGCCAGCAGCTCAGGACAACCCTCTCCCTATGGCTACACCTTC	CASSSGQPSPYGYTF
.	TRBD2	TRBJ2-7	TRBV20-1	TGCAGTGCTCCGACTGGACTAGCGGGAGGGACCTACGAGCAGTACTTC	CSAPTGLAGGTYEQYF
few	.	TRBJ2-7	TRBV7-9	TGTGCCAGCAGCTTAGGAGGAATCGGCGAGCAGTACTTC	CASSLGGIGEQYF
many	TRBD1	TRBJ2-1	TRBV19	TGTGCCAGTAGGTACGGCGGGACAGGGGTCGATGAGCAGTTCTTC	CASRYGGTGVDEQFF
few	.	TRBJ1-2	TRBV20-1	TGCAGTGCTAGAGATAGCGGCAGGCCCGCTGGCTACACCTTC	CSARDSGRPAGYTF
.	TRBD1	TRBJ1-2	TRBV20-1	TGCAGTGCTCCCGACGGGACAGGGCCCTGGTATGGCTACACCTTC	CSAPDGTGPWYGYTF
few	.	TRBJ2-5	TRBV13	TGTGCCAGCAGCCAACTGGGCGGGAAGGAGCAAGAGACCCAGTACTTC	CASSQLGGKEQETQYF
.	TRBD1	TRBJ2-1	TRBV20-1	TGCAGTAAGGACAGGGGGCTTTACAATGAGCAGTTCTTC	CSKDRGLYNEQFF
.	TRBD2	TRBJ2-1	TRBV11-2	TGTGCCAGCAGCGCACGACTTAACGTAGCGGGAGGGTACAATGAGCAGTTCTTC	CASSARLNVAGGYNEQFF
few	.	TRBJ2-7	TRBV5-1	TGCGCCAGCAGCCAAGGGGACGCCCAGACCTACGAGCAGTACTTC	CASSQGDAQTYEQYF
.	.	TRBJ2-7	TRBV29-1	TGCAGCGTTGAAGTCTCCAACGGGATTCGCTACGAGCAGTACTTC	CSVEVSNGIRYEQYF
.	TRBD1	TRBJ2-7	TRBV5-6	TGTGCCAGCAGCTTTGACAGGGGGAGCTCCTACGAGCAGTACTTC	CASSFDRGSSYEQYF
.	.	TRBJ1-5	TRBV28	TGTGCCAGCAGTCCAGGGACCGAGTCTGGCAATCAGCCCCAGCATTTT	CASSPGTESGNQPQHF
many	TRBD1	TRBJ2-7	TRBV14	TGTGCCAGCAGCCAAGCCGGGACAGGGAGCTCCTACGAGCAGTACTTC	CASSQAGTGSSYEQYF
many	TRBD1	TRBJ1-2	TRBV29-1	TGCAGCGTTGAAGATCAGTTTTTTCAGGGACAGGGATGGGATGGCTACACCTTC	CSVEDQFFQGQGWDGYTF
.	.	TRBJ1-2	TRBV12-3/TRBV12-4	TGTGCCAGCAGTTTAAGGGCGCCGAGGGACTATGGCTACACCTTC	CASSLRAPRDYGYTF
.	TRBD1	TRBJ2-1	TRBV6-2/TRBV6-3	TGTGCCAGCAGTTACTCGCCCCTAATGTGGGGGACAGGGGGTAGCAATGAGCAGTTCTTC	CASSYSPLMWGTGGSNEQFF
many	TRBD2	TRBJ2-7	TRBV11-2	TGTGCCAGCAGCCAGAGGACTAGCGGGACCTACGAGCAGTACTTC	CASSQRTSGTYEQYF
many	TRBD2	TRBJ2-1	TRBV11-2	TGTGCCAGCAGCTCCTTCGCGGGGGAGCGGAGCTCCTACAATGAGCAGTTCTTC	CASSSFAGERSSYNEQFF
many	.	TRBJ2-7	TRBV20-1	TGCAGTGCTAGAAATCTAGCGAAGGCCTACGAGCAGTACTTC	CSARNLAKAYEQYF
few	.	TRBJ2-1	TRBV7-2	TGTGCCAGCAGCTTAGCCTACTACAATGAGCAGTTCTTC	CASSLAYYNEQFF
.	.	TRBJ2-5	TRBV12-3/TRBV12-4	TGTGCCAGCAGGCCTACTAGGTGGGAGACCCAGTACTTC	CASRPTRWETQYF
few	.	TRBJ2-5	TRBV7-9	TGTGCCAGCAGCCCCATTGTGTGGGGCCCCGGGGAAGAGACCCAGTACTTC	CASSPIVWGPGEETQYF
many	.	TRBJ2-3	TRBV12-3/TRBV12-4	TGTGCCTGCGTCACCGGTTGGGCAGATACGCAGTATTTT	CACVTGWADTQYF
many	.	TRBJ2-6	TRBV7-9	TGTGCCAGCAGCGCAGAGTTAGCCAACGTCCTGACTTTC	CASSAELANVLTF
many	.	TRBJ1-1	TRBV6-2/TRBV6-3	TGTGCCAGCAGTTCCGACAGTTTCGACACTGAAGCTTTCTTT	CASSSDSFDTEAFF
many	.	TRBJ2-7	TRBV30	TGTGCCTGGGGGTCCTACGAGCAGTACTTC	CAWGSYEQYF
many	.	TRBJ2-3	TRBV29-1	TGCAGCGTTGAAGGGGACGGTGAAAGCACAGATACGCAGTATTTT	CSVEGDGESTDTQYF
many	.	TRBJ1-5	TRBV28	TGTGCCAGCAGTCCAACCCAACCCTATCAGCCCCAGCATTTT	CASSPTQPYQPQHF
many	TRBD1	TRBJ1-3	TRBV7-9	TGTGCCAGCAGCCGAGACAGGGACTCTGGAAACACCATATATTTT	CASSRDRDSGNTIYF
.	.	TRBJ2-3	TRBV5-6	TGTGCCAGCAGCCCCGAGGGGGGGGATACGCAGTATTTT	CASSPEGGDTQYF
.	.	TRBJ2-3	TRBV12-3/TRBV12-4	TGTGCCACCTCAGGGGACACAGATACGCAGTATTTT	CATSGDTDTQYF
many	.	TRBJ2-6	TRBV5-1	TGCGCCAGCAGCGCGGACAGATTTTCTGGGGCCAACGTCCTGACTTTC	CASSADRFSGANVLTF
many	.	TRBJ2-3	TRBV4-3	TGCGCCAGCAGCCAAGGGGGCCCACCCCGCGCAGATACGCAGTATTTT	CASSQGGPPRADTQYF